The 30 T cell receptor beta chains below come from one sample, sequenced in a study of CD8 T cells in ankylosing spondylitis. MiXCR, run by TCRdb on the 5' RACE reads, gives a single entry per CDR3 protein. Of some 270,000 distinct CDR3 sequences listed, 30% to 35% are singletons. Sample: blood, either unsorted or a sorted T cell fraction (not recorded which). These receptors all stem from a male donor with ankylosing spondylitis or in good health (not recorded which).

The chain recombines TRBV10-3 with TRBJ2-7; 8 nucleotides match TRBD1. The V segment lost 11 bases and the J segment 4 bases; nucleotides outside the gene matches: 22. The CDR3 totals 17 residues. The V gene's germline CDR1 is ENHRY and CDR2 SYGVKD. The CDR3 protein is CASQDGTGSFSDYEQYF. In DNA, the CDR3 is TGTGCCTCCCAGGACGGGACAGGCAGCTTCAGTGATTACGAGCAGTACTTC.

This chain links TRBV20-1 with TRBJ1-4; D possibly corresponds to TRBD1 (6 bases). This CDR3 has 16 amino acids. Germline V gene data show CDR1 as DFQATT and CDR2 as SNEGSKA (reference sequence). Deletions cut 3 bases from V and 8 bases from J, with 22 bases between. In nucleotides, the CDR3 is TGCAGTGCTAGGGACCACCGGGGGCGCGGAAGGGAAAAACTGTTTTTT. It yields the protein CSARDHRGRGREKLFF.

J is TRBJ1-2 and V is TRBV29-1; D not certain. With 1 base removed from V and 7 bases from J, the gap between germline ends came to 16 bases. Per germline, CDR1 SQVTM and CDR2 ANQGSEA. This CDR3 has 14 residues. DNA for the CDR3: TGCAGCGTTGAAGTTCTTGGCACCCAAAGTGGCTACACCTTC. Translating gives CSVEVLGTQSGYTF. Together with reference TRBV29-1 and TRBJ1-2, the CDR3 gives the full variable domain: SAVISQKPSRDICQRGTSLTIQCQVDSQVTMMFWYRQQPGQSLTLIATANQGSEATYESGFVIDKFPISRPNLTFSTLTVSNMSPEDSSIYLCSVEVLGTQSGYTFGSGTRLTVV.

The chain combines TRBV20-1 with TRBJ1-4; TRBD1 matches at 10 bases. J was trimmed by 7 bases and V by 6 bases; bases with no gene match: 11. CDR3 length equals 15 residues. Per germline, CDR1 DFQATT and CDR2 SNEGSKA (reference sequence). CDR3 DNA sequence: TGCAGTGCAGAAACGATCCGACAGGGGGCTGAAAAACTGTTTTTT. This encodes CSAETIRQGAEKLFF.

The rearrangement joins TRBV3-1 to TRBJ1-1; 9 bases fit TRBD1. Trimming removed 3 bases from V and 10 bases from J; junction bases left unmatched: 3. The CDR3 consists of 12 residues. CDR1 and CDR2 from the germline V gene are LGHDT and YNNKEL (reference sequence). The CDR3 DNA reads TGTGCCAGCAGCCAGGACAGGGGTAGAGCTTTCTTT. Its protein is CASSQDRGRAFF.

This clonotype was detected ten times or more. The V and J genes are TRBV29-1 and TRBJ2-3; 9 nucleotides match TRBD2. The germline V gene has CDR1 SQVTM and CDR2 ANQGSEA. With 1 base clipped from V and 2 bases from J, the junction kept 7 bases outside the gene matches. This CDR3 has 16 residues. The CDR3 nucleotides read TGCAGCGTTGAAGCACCAAAGCGGGGGGACACAGATACGCAGTATTTT. Translating gives CSVEAPKRGDTDTQYF.

The J gene is TRBJ1-2, the V gene TRBV20-1; no clear D gene. V lost 1 base to trimming and J lost 3 bases, with 18 bases between them. The CDR3 sequence is 16 residues long. Germline CDR1 and CDR2: DFQATT and SNEGSKA (reference sequence). CDR3 nucleotide sequence: TGCAGTGCTAGAGCCCCCCGCGCGAGGATGGACTATGGCTACACCTTC. Its protein is CSARAPRARMDYGYTF.

V gene TRBV7-9 combines with J gene TRBJ2-5, with no clear D. The V gene's germline CDR1 is SEHNR and CDR2 FQNEAQ (reference sequence). Trimming left V 5 bases short and J 5 bases short, with 21 bases between. The CDR3 runs to 16 residues. CDR3 sequence (DNA): TGTGCCAGCAGCCTCGCGAGAGGCCCCGGCCGGGAGACCCAGTACTTC. It codes for CASSLARGPGRETQYF.

A single count supports this clonotype. The chain employs TRBV4-1 and TRBJ2-1; unclear D gene. This CDR3 has 15 residues. CDR1 MGHRA and CDR2 YSYEKL come from the germline V gene. Trimming shortened V by 1 base and J by 4 bases, and 11 bases separated the two germline ends. The CDR3 DNA reads TGCGCCAGCAGCCAAGTTGGTCAGCAGTACAATGAGCAGTTCTTC. Translation: CASSQVGQQYNEQFF.

This clonotype was picked up a small number of times. The genes are TRBV30 and TRBJ2-7; tentative D call: TRBD2 (5 bases). The V gene's germline CDR1 is GTSNPN and CDR2 SVGIG (reference sequence). The CDR3 runs 13 residues. Trimming pared 1 base from V and 9 bases from J, leaving 16 bases between. The CDR3 DNA is TGTGCCTGGAGTGCCGTAGCCTTCGGGGTGCAGTACTTC. Protein sequence: CAWSAVAFGVQYF.

This clonotype was seen a few times. This chain uses TRBV20-1 with TRBJ2-3, with D uncertain. Germline CDR1 reads DFQATT; CDR2 reads SNEGSKA (reference sequence). This CDR3 is built from 12 residues. Trimming pared 5 bases from V and 1 base from J, leaving 7 bases between. The CDR3 sequence is CSAVDGTDTQYF. The CDR3 DNA reads TGCAGTGCTGTGGACGGCACAGATACGCAGTATTTT.

This chain joins TRBV15 and TRBJ2-3; no clear D. V lost 0 bases to trimming and J lost 5 bases, with 3 bases between them. CDR3 length: 12 amino acids. From germline, CDR1 is LNHNV and CDR2 YYDKDF (reference sequence). For the CDR3, the DNA is TGTGCCACCAGCAGAGAGGGAGATACGCAGTATTTT. This gives the protein CATSREGDTQYF.

This chain connects TRBV7-2 to TRBJ2-1; 8 bases line up with TRBD2. V dropped 2 bases and J dropped 9; count of bases not matched to a gene: 6. CDR3 length equals 14 residues. Germline V gene sequence: CDR1 SGHTA, CDR2 FQGNSA. The CDR3 region has the DNA TGTGCCAGCAGCTTACTTGGAACTAGCGGTGAGCAGTTCTTC. Protein product: CASSLLGTSGEQFF.

This clonotype was seen ten or more times. The chain carries TRBV29-1 and TRBJ1-1; D call uncertain. The length of the CDR3 is 10 residues. The V end lost 6 bases, the J end lost 6 bases, and 8 bases lay between the germline ends. Germline CDR1 SQVTM, CDR2 ANQGSEA. This CDR3 reads CSVETAEAFF. The CDR3 bases are TGCAGCGTGGAGACTGCTGAAGCTTTCTTT.

The chain employs TRBV29-1 and TRBJ2-5, with D maybe TRBD2 (6 bases). Germline values: CDR1 SQVTM, CDR2 ANQGSEA. The CDR3 extends over 16 amino acids. V was pared by 7 bases and J by 2 bases, with 23 bases between. CDR3 region: CSGRDSISPVQETQYF. In nucleotides, the CDR3 is TGCAGCGGCCGGGACTCGATTTCCCCCGTACAAGAGACCCAGTACTTC.

This clonotype was seen a handful of times. The chain is built from TRBV29-1 and TRBJ2-7, with TRBD1 matching over 9 bases. Unmatched junction bases numbered 9, after V lost 5 bases and J lost 1 base. Germline values: CDR1 SQVTM, CDR2 ANQGSEA. The CDR3 length is 15 residues. CDR3 amino acids: CSVLGQGRWSYEQYF. The CDR3 nucleotides are TGCAGCGTTTTGGGACAGGGACGCTGGTCCTACGAGCAGTACTTC.

The chain combines TRBV20-1 with TRBJ2-6, with TRBD2 as a possible D gene (5 bases). The germline V gene has CDR1 DFQATT and CDR2 SNEGSKA (reference sequence). The CDR3 sequence is 13 residues long. V was trimmed by 6 bases and J by 2 bases, leaving 8 bases between them. The CDR3 sequence: CSAGGTGANVLTF. The CDR3, as DNA: TGCAGTGCCGGAGGTACTGGGGCCAACGTCCTGACTTTC.

This rearrangement joins TRBV18 to TRBJ2-7, with a tentative D call TRBD2 (5 bases). The CDR3 totals 14 residues. Between the trimmed V and J ends, which lost 5 bases and 3 bases, there was a span of 14 bases. CDR1 and CDR2 (germline): KGHSH, LQKENI. The CDR3 is CASSARADYYEQYF. The CDR3 DNA follows: TGTGCCAGCTCAGCCCGAGCGGATTACTACGAGCAGTACTTC.

The J gene is TRBJ1-4, the V gene TRBV20-1, with D unresolved. The CDR3 covers 11 residues. Germline values: CDR1 DFQATT, CDR2 SNEGSKA (reference sequence). The V gene lost 5 bases and the J gene lost 8 bases, with 9 bases spanning the gap. The CDR3 DNA is TGCAGTGCTCCCTCCGGGGAAAAACTGTTTTTT. Translating gives CSAPSGEKLFF.

CDR3: CASSRGDREAGYTF. CDR3 bases: TGTGCCAGCAGCCGAGGGGACAGGGAAGCTGGCTACACCTTC. J is TRBJ1-2 and V is TRBV3-1; the match to TRBD1 covers 9 bases. The V and J ends lost 4 bases and 7 bases, in that order; junction bases with no gene match: 7. Germline-derived CDR1 and CDR2 are LGHDT and YNNKEL (reference sequence). The length of the CDR3 is 14 residues.

This clonotype was counted between two and nine times. The chain recombines TRBV5-1 with TRBJ2-3, with 13 nucleotides matching TRBD2. The CDR3 is 15 amino acids. Trimming cost V 5 bases and J 6 bases; bases outside gene matches: 6. Per germline, CDR1 SGHRS and CDR2 YFSETQ. The chain's CDR3 is CASRGSTSGGDTQYF. For the CDR3, the DNA is TGCGCCAGCAGAGGCTCGACTAGCGGGGGGGATACGCAGTATTTT.

The J gene is TRBJ1-2, the V gene TRBV29-1; D may be TRBD1 (5 bases). This CDR3 comprises 12 residues. Per the germline V gene, CDR1 is SQVTM and CDR2 is ANQGSEA. V was pared by 2 bases and J by 2 bases, with 6 bases between. The CDR3 sequence: CSVERDNYGYTF. The CDR3 DNA is TGCAGCGTTGAACGGGACAACTATGGCTACACCTTC.

This rearrangement joins TRBV28 to TRBJ1-2; tentative D call: TRBD1 (5 bases). Trimming left V 5 bases short and J 5 bases short, with 21 bases between. Germline V lookup: CDR1 MDHEN, CDR2 SYDVKM. The CDR3 contains 16 residues. CDR3 nucleotides: TGTGCCAGCAGTCCCCCTGGGGGGAGCGGGTCGTATGGCTACACCTTC. Translation: CASSPPGGSGSYGYTF.

The rearrangement uses TRBV4-2 and TRBJ1-3; 7 positions match TRBD1. The CDR3 covers 17 residues. Per the germline V gene, CDR1 is LGHNA and CDR2 is YNFKEQ. V lost 0 bases and J lost 2; bases outside the gene matches: 7. CDR3 protein: CASSQEGDRDPGNTIYF. The CDR3 DNA follows: TGTGCCAGCAGCCAAGAAGGGGACAGAGATCCTGGAAACACCATATATTTT.

This clonotype was seen more than once but under ten times. CDR3 DNA: TGCAGCGTGTTTGGGATTACAGGGGTTCGGGAGACCCAGTACTTC. Its protein is CSVFGITGVRETQYF. The chain joins TRBV29-1 to TRBJ2-5, with 7 nucleotides matching TRBD1. The CDR3 totals 15 residues. Trimming took 6 bases from V and 5 from J; bases not matched to a gene: 15. Germline lookup yields CDR1 SQVTM and CDR2 ANQGSEA.

This chain connects TRBV12-3 or TRBV12-4 to TRBJ2-2; 8 nucleotides line up with TRBD1. The CDR3 is 14 residues long. V dropped 4 bases and J dropped 4; count of bases not matched to a gene: 2. The CDR3 sequence is CASSYRGSTGELFF. DNA of the CDR3: TGTGCCAGCAGTTACAGGGGGTCCACCGGGGAGCTGTTTTTT.

This clonotype was seen a handful of times. This chain uses TRBV20-1 with TRBJ2-1; 8 bases agree with TRBD1. V lost 5 bases, J lost 2 bases, and 5 bases stayed unmatched. Per the germline V gene, CDR1 is DFQATT and CDR2 is SNEGSKA (reference sequence). This CDR3 has 14 amino acids. The CDR3 reads CSAPRQGPYNEQFF. Written as DNA, the CDR3 is TGCAGTGCTCCTCGACAGGGGCCCTACAATGAGCAGTTCTTC.

The chain employs TRBV20-1 and TRBJ2-5; possible D gene TRBD2, 6 bases. The germline CDR1 and CDR2 sequences are DFQATT and SNEGSKA (reference sequence). Trimming shortened V by 7 bases and J by 5 bases, and 17 bases separated the two germline ends. This CDR3 spans 13 amino acids. CDR3 nucleotide sequence: TGCAGTGGTGGAGGCCCCCGGGGGGAGACCCAGTACTTC. Its translation: CSGGGPRGETQYF.

This sequence joins TRBV9 and TRBJ2-5; 7 bases fit TRBD2. The CDR3 sequence is 17 residues long. Per the germline V gene, CDR1 is SGDLS and CDR2 is YYNGEE. V shed 0 bases, J shed 1 base, and the junction held 9 bases outside the gene matches. This CDR3 reads CASSVVLAATIQETQYF. The CDR3 bases are TGTGCCAGCAGCGTAGTTCTAGCGGCCACTATCCAAGAGACCCAGTACTTC.

This clonotype was counted ten times or more. The chain couples TRBV7-9 to TRBJ2-3, with 9 bases identical to TRBD2. This CDR3 comprises 14 residues. Germline V gene sequence: CDR1 SEHNR, CDR2 FQNEAQ (reference sequence). CDR3 protein: CAAERGASTDTQYF. Here the CDR3 DNA reads TGTGCGGCAGAGCGGGGGGCTAGCACAGATACGCAGTATTTT.